The TCR beta chain under discussion was sequenced for a study of shared clonotypes between healthy human individuals. The study, taken as a whole, reports: Compared with clonotypes that all four donors shared, non-shared clonotypes had lower generation probabilities.

Remarks on this clone: As yet, its antigen is unknown. At the DNA level, this CDR3 is encoded by other sequences in the same sample as well.

Germline assignment: CDR1 MNHNS and CDR2 SASEGT. The CDR3 has 15 amino acids. The V segment lost 3 bases and the J segment 5 bases; nucleotides outside the gene matches: 5. Naive CD4+ cells were CD45RA-selected; the remaining cells were memory. Sequencing was performed with immunoSEQ multiplex PCR; in TCRdb, only in-frame clones are kept and a portion is missing. Of millions of clones listed, approximately 90% are singletons. The receptor's source is a man in his late teens or twenties in good health. Specimen: naive CD4+ T cells sorted from blood. Subset given: CD45RA+ positively selected. The chain combines TRBV6-1 with TRBJ1-4; 8 bases map to TRBD1. CDR3 residues: CASSDRQGINEKLFF. For the CDR3, the DNA is TGTGCCAGCAGTGACAGACAGGGGATAAATGAAAAACTGTTTTTT.